This T cell receptor (beta chain) was observed in a study of human T cells and chemical hapten exposure (TCRdb year 2021). In the study overall: For sensitization, 2% DPC in acetone was applied to a roughly 2 cm by roughly 2 cm area of upper inner arm skin. Most of the patients in the cohort were female, and the cohort covered alopecia areata with under or over 50% scalp involvement, alopecia totalis and alopecia universalis. The libraries were sequenced as a pool, and the TCR yield per sample differed mostly because of small variations in library volumes within the pool. Patient blood was sampled pre-sensitization (week 0) and at 2, 6 and about 24 weeks after DPC sensitization. Patch testing on the upper back used Finn chambers containing 0.01% DPC, with scoring done after 6 days according to International Contact Dermatitis Research Group standards. In alopecia patients, the study followed how the peripheral blood TCR repertoire changed in vivo over primary and secondary sensitization to diphenylcyclopropenone (DPC), a hapten. Approximately 30 alopecia patients provided blood for TCR sequencing at one to four time points (pre-sensitization, 2, 6 and 24 weeks). Throughout the study period of about 23 weeks, patients also received therapeutic DPC doses to the scalp every week. Overall results and qualifications from the work: Because all patients had alopecia, a presumed autoimmune disease, the immune response of the patients might differ from that of healthy individuals. Expanded TCRs formed significantly more large CDR3 similarity clusters than pre-sensitization or healthy control sets, consistent with antigen-driven responses. Repeated subsampling changed both the strength of the expansion versus patch-test correlation and the threshold at which that correlation became significant. The number of PT1 expanded TCRs positively correlated with patch test score, significant at thresholds 8, 16 and 32 but not 4. DPC sensitization did not change the number of TCRs with a frequency above 1 in 1000, and there was no evidence of changes in global repertoire structure.

The CDR3 has 13 amino acids, counting the end cysteine and phenylalanine. The kept DNA is CDR3 alone, 39 bases in frame from the first base. According to the germline V gene, CDR1 reads SGHRS and CDR2 reads YFSETQ. V is shortened by 6 bases, J by 5 bases, and the region joining them spans 14 bases. The sample's time point label, decoded: pre-sensitization, week 0. Sample treatment or condition, as interpreted from the label and publication: therapeutic diphenylcyclopropenone sensitization with weekly scalp DPC. Blood at each patch-test visit was drawn before the patch test was applied. Patients were eligible if aged 18 to 70, diagnosed with alopecia and judged suitable for DPC therapy, and pregnant patients were excluded. Total RNA was isolated from unfractionated whole blood collected in Tempus Blood RNA tubes. This clonotype appeared a few times. What antigen it recognizes has not been identified. No per-base quality is available; no much larger clone lies one base away.

To prepare the library, RACE was applied. The reads were generated on a NextSeq 500. During library preparation, unique molecular identifiers were attached to individual cDNA molecules so that TCRs could be counted quantitatively and reproducibly. For every blood RNA sample, sequencing covered both the TCR alpha and TCR beta chains. The original pipeline was this. A median of about 87,000 TCRs per sample was observed, with a range of roughly 23,224 to 750,000. The Decombinator software suite was used to annotate the V, J and CDR3 of the TCR reads. For PS versus PT1 abundance plots, all samples were subsampled to the same number of TCRs (28,000). TCRs were defined as expanded if absent before sensitization and observed at least eight times at the 2-week time point. TCRdb handled the public reads itself, with Q25 trimming in fastp and clone calling in MiXCR, and kept productive beta chains. Each entry is one CDR3 protein sequence, shown with its most common DNA and genes. These V and J calls derive from TCRdb rather than the authors' analysis. This sample gives fewer than 200,000 distinct CDR3 sequences in total; 30% of them show up just once. The ten biggest clones cover roughly 3% of the sample.

The source material was whole blood, sampled in connection with sensitization to the hapten diphenylcyclopropenone (DPC). This receptor chain uses TRBV5-1 and TRBJ1-1; the best D guess is TRBD1, with 5 bases matching. The source is a woman in her twenties or thirties with alopecia areata. Some clones in this sample may be carry-over from other donors' samples. The DNA sequence reads TGCGCCAGCACAACCGGGGGGGGGACTGAAGCTTTCTTT. It translates as CASTTGGGTEAFF.